A selection of T cell receptor beta chains follows, all from one sample in a study of beta chain features in type 1 diabetes. Profiling relied on immunoSEQ multiplex PCR, and the TCRdb table lists in-frame clones only, not all of them. The sample has under 550,000 clones; 10% to 12% are singletons. The material sequenced was naive CD4+ T cells from blood. These TCRs come from a woman under 30 in good health. The CDR3 runs from the conserved cysteine through the conserved F or W. D genes are given only for firm matches. For some rows the clone size is stated as once, few or many, or as a class when expanded; others skip it.

CDR3nt: TGTGCCAGCAGCACTGGACAGGGATACAATGAGCAGTTCTTC
CDR3aa: CASSTGQGYNEQFF
j_gene: TRBJ2-1
v_gene: TRBV7-3
abundance: few
d_gene: TRBD1

CDR3nt: TGTGCCATCAGTGACCCGACAGGGTCTAACTATGGCTACACCTTC
CDR3aa: CAISDPTGSNYGYTF
j_gene: TRBJ1-2
v_gene: TRBV10-3
abundance: -
d_gene: TRBD1

CDR3nt: TGTGCCAGCAGCTTCGCCTCGTGGGGACGCAATGAGCAGTTCTTC
CDR3aa: CASSFASWGRNEQFF
j_gene: TRBJ2-1
v_gene: TRBV7-9
abundance: few
d_gene: -

CDR3nt: TGTGCCAGCAGCCAAGGCCGCTACTCGGGTTACGAGCAGTACTTC
CDR3aa: CASSQGRYSGYEQYF
j_gene: TRBJ2-7
v_gene: TRBV14
abundance: few
d_gene: -

CDR3nt: TGTGCCAGCAGCGAGGACAGAGGCAATCAGCCCCAGCATTTT
CDR3aa: CASSEDRGNQPQHF
j_gene: TRBJ1-5
v_gene: TRBV7-9
abundance: -
d_gene: -

CDR3nt: TGCAGCGTGGGACAGGGGCGGTCGGAGACCCAGTACTTC
CDR3aa: CSVGQGRSETQYF
j_gene: TRBJ2-5
v_gene: TRBV29-1
abundance: -
d_gene: TRBD1

CDR3nt: TGTGCCAGCAGCTCCTTATGGGACAGGGAATACGAGCAGTACTTC
CDR3aa: CASSSLWDREYEQYF
j_gene: TRBJ2-7
v_gene: TRBV5-6
abundance: -
d_gene: TRBD1

CDR3nt: TGTGCCAGCAGCTTCACGGGACTAGCGGGGTTAGAGACCCAGTACTTC
CDR3aa: CASSFTGLAGLETQYF
j_gene: TRBJ2-5
v_gene: TRBV7-9
abundance: -
d_gene: TRBD2

CDR3nt: TGTGCCAGCAGCCGGGCCGCGGATACGCAGTATTTT
CDR3aa: CASSRAADTQYF
j_gene: TRBJ2-3
v_gene: TRBV11-1
abundance: few
d_gene: -

CDR3nt: TGTGCCAGCAGCTTGGTGCCGAACACAGATACGCAGTATTTT
CDR3aa: CASSLVPNTDTQYF
j_gene: TRBJ2-3
v_gene: TRBV7-2
abundance: -
d_gene: -

CDR3nt: TGTGCCAGCAGTTCTGACAGGGAGGAGAGTGAAAAACTGTTTTTT
CDR3aa: CASSSDREESEKLFF
j_gene: TRBJ1-4
v_gene: TRBV27
abundance: few
d_gene: TRBD1

CDR3nt: TGTGCCAGCAGTTTTGGACTACCCGACCAGCAGTACTTC
CDR3aa: CASSFGLPDQQYF
j_gene: TRBJ2-7
v_gene: TRBV27
abundance: -
d_gene: -

CDR3nt: TGCACCAGCCCTTCAAATGTTTCAGGGGAAGCTTTCTTT
CDR3aa: CTSPSNVSGEAFF
j_gene: TRBJ1-1
v_gene: TRBV1
abundance: -
d_gene: -

CDR3nt: TGTGCCAGCAGCTCCCAATTCGGGCCCCGCGAGGTTGCCGGGGAGCTGTTTTTT
CDR3aa: CASSSQFGPREVAGELFF
j_gene: TRBJ2-2
v_gene: TRBV7-2
abundance: few
d_gene: -

CDR3nt: TGTGCCAGCAGTTCACTGCGGACCGCCGTCCGAGGTGGCTACACCTTC
CDR3aa: CASSSLRTAVRGGYTF
j_gene: TRBJ1-2
v_gene: TRBV27
abundance: -
d_gene: -

CDR3nt: TGTGCCAGCAGCCCGGGACTAGCGGGAGTCCATGAGCAGTTCTTC
CDR3aa: CASSPGLAGVHEQFF
j_gene: TRBJ2-1
v_gene: TRBV7-2
abundance: few
d_gene: TRBD2

CDR3nt: TGTGCCAGCAGCTTAGCGAGTGGTACGCAGTATTTT
CDR3aa: CASSLASGTQYF
j_gene: TRBJ2-3
v_gene: TRBV7-6
abundance: few
d_gene: -

CDR3nt: TGTGCCAGCAGCGCAACAGGGGAGACCCAGTACTTC
CDR3aa: CASSATGETQYF
j_gene: TRBJ2-5
v_gene: TRBV7-9
abundance: -
d_gene: -

CDR3nt: TGTGCCAGCAGTCCGACAGGCGATCAGCCCCAGCATTTT
CDR3aa: CASSPTGDQPQHF
j_gene: TRBJ1-5
v_gene: TRBV7-9
abundance: few
d_gene: -

CDR3nt: TGCGCCAGCAGCCCATGGACAGGAGGTGGTCCTGAAGCTTTCTTT
CDR3aa: CASSPWTGGGPEAFF
j_gene: TRBJ1-1
v_gene: TRBV4-1
abundance: few
d_gene: TRBD1

CDR3nt: TGTGCCAGCAGCCCCAGACAGCTTTGGGATACGCAGTATTTT
CDR3aa: CASSPRQLWDTQYF
j_gene: TRBJ2-3
v_gene: TRBV9
abundance: -
d_gene: -

CDR3nt: TGCGCCAGCAGCTTGGAGTTGGGGACTTCAAGCCTCACAGATACGCAGTATTTT
CDR3aa: CASSLELGTSSLTDTQYF
j_gene: TRBJ2-3
v_gene: TRBV5-1
abundance: few
d_gene: -

CDR3nt: TGCGCCAGCAGCTCCGTAACGAACACCGGGGAGCTGTTTTTT
CDR3aa: CASSSVTNTGELFF
j_gene: TRBJ2-2
v_gene: TRBV5-1
abundance: -
d_gene: -

CDR3nt: TGTGCCAGCAGCTTCATATCAGGGATAGGACAGCCCCAGCATTTT
CDR3aa: CASSFISGIGQPQHF
j_gene: TRBJ1-5
v_gene: TRBV7-2
abundance: few
d_gene: -

CDR3nt: TGTGCCAGCAGCGCAAGCGGGACCTACAATGAGCAGTTCTTC
CDR3aa: CASSASGTYNEQFF
j_gene: TRBJ2-1
v_gene: TRBV9
abundance: -
d_gene: TRBD2

CDR3nt: TGCGCCAGCAGCTTGGAGACTAGTGTGGCAGATACGCAGTATTTT
CDR3aa: CASSLETSVADTQYF
j_gene: TRBJ2-3
v_gene: TRBV5-1
abundance: -
d_gene: -

CDR3nt: TGCAGCGTTGGGACAGCCTACGAGCAGTACTTC
CDR3aa: CSVGTAYEQYF
j_gene: TRBJ2-7
v_gene: TRBV29-1
abundance: few
d_gene: -

CDR3nt: TGTGCCAGCAGCGTAGGAGGGGAAGGCTATGGCTACACCTTC
CDR3aa: CASSVGGEGYGYTF
j_gene: TRBJ1-2
v_gene: TRBV9
abundance: -
d_gene: -

CDR3nt: TGTGCCAGCAGGACAGCGTGGGGCTACACCTTC
CDR3aa: CASRTAWGYTF
j_gene: TRBJ1-2
v_gene: TRBV6-6
abundance: few
d_gene: -

CDR3nt: TGTGCCAGCAGCAGGGACAGGGACACAGATACGCAGTATTTT
CDR3aa: CASSRDRDTDTQYF
j_gene: TRBJ2-3
v_gene: TRBV11-3
abundance: -
d_gene: TRBD1

CDR3nt: TGTGCCAGCAGTTTGGCGTACTGGACAGGGGGCCACAATGAGCAGTTCTTC
CDR3aa: CASSLAYWTGGHNEQFF
j_gene: TRBJ2-1
v_gene: TRBV28
abundance: few
d_gene: TRBD1

CDR3nt: TGTGCCAGCAGTGACCCGGGACGGGCCTACAATGAGCAGTTCTTC
CDR3aa: CASSDPGRAYNEQFF
j_gene: TRBJ2-1
v_gene: TRBV25-1
abundance: -
d_gene: -

CDR3nt: TGTGCCAGCAGCCAATCCACTTACGAGCAGTACTTC
CDR3aa: CASSQSTYEQYF
j_gene: TRBJ2-7
v_gene: TRBV14
abundance: few
d_gene: -